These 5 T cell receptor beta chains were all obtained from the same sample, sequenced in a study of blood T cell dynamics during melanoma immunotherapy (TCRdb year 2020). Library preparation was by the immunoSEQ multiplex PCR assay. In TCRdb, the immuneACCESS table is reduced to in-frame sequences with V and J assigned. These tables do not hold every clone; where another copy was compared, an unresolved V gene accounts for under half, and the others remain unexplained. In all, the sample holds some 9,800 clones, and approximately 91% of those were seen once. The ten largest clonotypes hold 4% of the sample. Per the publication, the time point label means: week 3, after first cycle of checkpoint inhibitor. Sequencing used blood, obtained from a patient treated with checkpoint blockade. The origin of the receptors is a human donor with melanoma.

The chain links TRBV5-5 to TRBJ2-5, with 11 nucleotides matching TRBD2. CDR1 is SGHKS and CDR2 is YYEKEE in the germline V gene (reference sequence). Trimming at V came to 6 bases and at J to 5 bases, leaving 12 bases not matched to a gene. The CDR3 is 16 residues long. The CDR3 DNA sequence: TGTGCCAGCACCCGGGTAGCGGGAGGGCCGGGGGAGACCCAGTACTTC. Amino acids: CASTRVAGGPGETQYF. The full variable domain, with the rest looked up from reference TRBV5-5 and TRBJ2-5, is DAGVTQSPTHLIKTRGQQVTLRCSPISGHKSVSWYQQVLGQGPQFIFQYYEKEERGRGNFPDRFSARQFPNYSSELNVNALLLGDSALYLCASTRVAGGPGETQYFGPGTRLLVL.

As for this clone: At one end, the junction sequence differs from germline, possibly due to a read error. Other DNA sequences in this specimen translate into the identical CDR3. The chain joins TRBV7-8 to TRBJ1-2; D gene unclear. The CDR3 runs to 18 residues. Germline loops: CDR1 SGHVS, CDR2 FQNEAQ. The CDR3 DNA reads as TGCGCCAGCAGCCCAAAGGGCCCCCGGGCCGGAAATATCTATGGCTACACCTTC. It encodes CASSPKGPRAGNIYGYTF.

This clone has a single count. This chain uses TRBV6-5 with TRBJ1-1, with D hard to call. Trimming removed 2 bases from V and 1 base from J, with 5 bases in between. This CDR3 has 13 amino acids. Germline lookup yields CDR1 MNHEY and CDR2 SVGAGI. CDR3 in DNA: TGTGCCAGCAGTTACCGGGGGAACACTGAAGCTTTCTTT. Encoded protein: CASSYRGNTEAFF.

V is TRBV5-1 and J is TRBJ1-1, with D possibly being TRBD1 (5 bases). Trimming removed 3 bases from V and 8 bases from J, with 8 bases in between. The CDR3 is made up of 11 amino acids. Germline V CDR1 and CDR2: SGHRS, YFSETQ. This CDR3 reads CASSSGAEAFF. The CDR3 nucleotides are TGCGCCAGCAGCTCCGGGGCAGAAGCTTTCTTT.

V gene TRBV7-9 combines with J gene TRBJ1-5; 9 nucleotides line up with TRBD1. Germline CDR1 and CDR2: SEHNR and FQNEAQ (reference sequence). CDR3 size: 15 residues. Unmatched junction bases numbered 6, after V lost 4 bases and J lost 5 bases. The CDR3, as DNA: TGTGCCAGCAGCTCGGGACAGGGTATACATCAGCCCCAGCATTTT. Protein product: CASSSGQGIHQPQHF.